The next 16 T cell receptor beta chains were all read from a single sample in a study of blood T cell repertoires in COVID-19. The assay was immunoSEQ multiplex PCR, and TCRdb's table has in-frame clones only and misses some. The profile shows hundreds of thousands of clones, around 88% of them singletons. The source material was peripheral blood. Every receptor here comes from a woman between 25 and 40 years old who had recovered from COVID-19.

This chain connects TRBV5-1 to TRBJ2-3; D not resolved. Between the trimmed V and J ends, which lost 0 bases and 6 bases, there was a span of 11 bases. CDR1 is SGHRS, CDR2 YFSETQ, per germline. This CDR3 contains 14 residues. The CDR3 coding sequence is TGCGCCAGCAGCTTGGTGCCGAGATGGGATACGCAGTATTTT. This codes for CASSLVPRWDTQYF.

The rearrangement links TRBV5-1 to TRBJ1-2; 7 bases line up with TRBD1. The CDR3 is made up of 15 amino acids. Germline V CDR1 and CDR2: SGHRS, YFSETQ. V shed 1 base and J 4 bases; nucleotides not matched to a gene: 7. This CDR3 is CASSLSPEGAYGYTF. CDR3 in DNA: TGCGCCAGCAGCTTGTCGCCGGAGGGGGCCTATGGCTACACCTTC.

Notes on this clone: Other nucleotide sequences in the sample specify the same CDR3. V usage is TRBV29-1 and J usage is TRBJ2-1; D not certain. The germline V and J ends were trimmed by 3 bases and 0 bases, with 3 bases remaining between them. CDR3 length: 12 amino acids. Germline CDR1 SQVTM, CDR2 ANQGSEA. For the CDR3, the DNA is TGCAGCGTTGATTACTCCTACAATGAGCAGTTCTTC. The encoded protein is CSVDYSYNEQFF.

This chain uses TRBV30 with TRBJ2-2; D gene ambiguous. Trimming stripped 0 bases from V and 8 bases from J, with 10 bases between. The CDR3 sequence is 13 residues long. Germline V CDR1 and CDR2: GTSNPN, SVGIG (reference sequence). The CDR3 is CAWSVPVPGELFF. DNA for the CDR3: TGTGCCTGGAGTGTACCGGTACCTGGGGAGCTGTTTTTT.

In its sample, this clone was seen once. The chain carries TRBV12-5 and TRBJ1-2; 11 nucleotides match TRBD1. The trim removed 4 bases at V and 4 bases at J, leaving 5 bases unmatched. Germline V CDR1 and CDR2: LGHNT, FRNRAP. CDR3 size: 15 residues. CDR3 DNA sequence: TGTGCTAGTGGTTCGCGGACAGGGGGCATCTATGGCTACACCTTC. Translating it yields CASGSRTGGIYGYTF.

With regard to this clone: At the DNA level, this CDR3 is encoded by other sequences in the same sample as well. The CDR3: CASSPRDTQYF. As DNA, the CDR3 is TGTGCCAGCAGCCCGAGAGATACGCAGTATTTT. The rearrangement joins TRBV7-8 to TRBJ2-3; D call uncertain. Trimming pared 5 bases from V and 5 bases from J, leaving 5 bases between. Germline V gene data show CDR1 as SGHVS and CDR2 as FQNEAQ. The CDR3 is 11 residues long.

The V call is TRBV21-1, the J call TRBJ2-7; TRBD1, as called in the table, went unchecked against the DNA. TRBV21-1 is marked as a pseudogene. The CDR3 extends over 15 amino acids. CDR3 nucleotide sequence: TGTGCCAGCAACTTCACAGGGGAAAGGGACTACGAGCAGTACTTC. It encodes CASNFTGERDYEQYF.

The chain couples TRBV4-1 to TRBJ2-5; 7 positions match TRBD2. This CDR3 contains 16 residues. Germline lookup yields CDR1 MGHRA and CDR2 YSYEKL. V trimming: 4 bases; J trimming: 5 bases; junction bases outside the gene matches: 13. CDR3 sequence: CASSPRPGGLVETQYF. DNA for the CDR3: TGCGCCAGCAGCCCACGGCCGGGGGGTCTGGTGGAGACCCAGTACTTC.

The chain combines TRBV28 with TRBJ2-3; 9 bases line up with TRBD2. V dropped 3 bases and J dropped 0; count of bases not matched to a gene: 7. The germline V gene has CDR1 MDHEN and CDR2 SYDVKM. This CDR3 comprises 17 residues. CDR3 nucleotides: TGTGCCAGCAGTTTGGCGGGGACTAGCCGGAGCACAGATACGCAGTATTTT. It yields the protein CASSLAGTSRSTDTQYF.

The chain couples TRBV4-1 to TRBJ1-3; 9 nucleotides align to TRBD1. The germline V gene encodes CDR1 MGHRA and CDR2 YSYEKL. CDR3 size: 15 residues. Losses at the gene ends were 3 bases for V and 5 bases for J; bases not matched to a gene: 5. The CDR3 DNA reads TGCGCCAGCAGCCACCCCACAGGGGGCAGAAACACCATATATTTT. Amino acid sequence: CASSHPTGGRNTIYF.

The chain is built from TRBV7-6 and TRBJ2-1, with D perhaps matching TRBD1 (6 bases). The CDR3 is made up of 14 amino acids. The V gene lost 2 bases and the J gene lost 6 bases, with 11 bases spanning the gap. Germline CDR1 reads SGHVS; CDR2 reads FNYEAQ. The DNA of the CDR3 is TGTGCCAGCAGCTTAATGTTGGGGGCCAATGAGCAGTTCTTC. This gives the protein CASSLMLGANEQFF. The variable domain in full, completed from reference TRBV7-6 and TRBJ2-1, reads GAGVSQSPRYKVTKRGQDVALRCDPISGHVSLYWYRQALGQGPEFLTYFNYEAQQDKSGLPNDRFSAERPEGSISTLTIQRTEQRDSAMYRCASSLMLGANEQFFGPGTRLTVL.

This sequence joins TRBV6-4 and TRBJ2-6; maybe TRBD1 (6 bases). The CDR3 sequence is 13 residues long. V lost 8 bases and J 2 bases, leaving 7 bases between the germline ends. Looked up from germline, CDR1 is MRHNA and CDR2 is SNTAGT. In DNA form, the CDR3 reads TGTGCCAGCGGGACAACTGGGGCCAACGTCCTGACTTTC. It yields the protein CASGTTGANVLTF.

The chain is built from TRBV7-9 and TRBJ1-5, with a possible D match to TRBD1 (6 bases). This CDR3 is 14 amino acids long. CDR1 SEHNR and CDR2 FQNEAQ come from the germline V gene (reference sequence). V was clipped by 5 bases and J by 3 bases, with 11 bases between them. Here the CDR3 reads CASSGDRNNQPQHF. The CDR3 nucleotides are TGTGCCAGCAGCGGAGACAGGAACAATCAGCCCCAGCATTTT.

The CDR3 DNA reads as TGTGCCAGTAGTATGGACAGGAGGTCGGATACGCAGTATTTT. Protein sequence: CASSMDRRSDTQYF. This chain uses TRBV19 with TRBJ2-3; the match to TRBD1 covers 7 bases. Germline V gives CDR1 LNHDA, CDR2 SQIVND (reference sequence). Germline trimming cut 3 bases from V and 6 bases from J; bases unmatched to any gene: 6. The CDR3 is made up of 14 amino acids.

CDR3 nucleotide sequence: TGTGCCAGTAGTATACGGGCTAGCGGGAGGGACTCCTACAATGAGCAGTTCTTC. Its translation is CASSIRASGRDSYNEQFF. The V gene is TRBV19, the J gene TRBJ2-1, with TRBD2 matching over 12 bases. The CDR3 length is 18 residues. Germline V CDR1 and CDR2: LNHDA, SQIVND (reference sequence). Trimming cost V 2 bases and J 0 bases; bases outside gene matches: 5.

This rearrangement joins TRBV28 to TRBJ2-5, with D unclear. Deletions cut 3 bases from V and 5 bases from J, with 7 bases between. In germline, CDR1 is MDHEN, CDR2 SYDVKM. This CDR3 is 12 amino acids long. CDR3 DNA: TGTGCCAGCAGTTTCTCCCCGGAGACCCAGTACTTC. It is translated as CASSFSPETQYF.